These 10 T cell receptor beta chains originate from one sample sequenced in a study of CD4 T cells in relation to SARS-CoV-2 and coronaviruses. No cognate antigen is known for these TCRs. This table comes from immunoSEQ multiplex PCR, and its TCRdb copy is limited to in-frame clones, with some not included. The data show roughly 38,000 clones, about 80% seen once. The sample was naive CD4+ T cells from PBMCs, cultured in vitro. The sample's subset: naive CD4+ T cells isolated by negative enrichment. The receptors derive from an adult with COVID-19.

The gene calls are TRBV27 and TRBJ2-1, with 8 bases aligning to TRBD1. CDR3 length: 16 amino acids. The germline V gene encodes CDR1 MNHEY and CDR2 SMNVEV (reference sequence). The J segment lost 5 bases and the V segment lost 5 bases, leaving 11 bases of the junction unmatched. As DNA, the CDR3 is TGTGCCAGCAGTCCCGCCGACAGGGGTGTCAACAATGAGCAGTTCTTC. Translated: CASSPADRGVNNEQFF.

The chain joins TRBV29-1 to TRBJ2-3; TRBD1 is a possible D gene (6 bases). Trimming left V 6 bases short and J 3 bases short, with 19 bases between. The CDR3 loop spans 15 amino acids. CDR1 and CDR2 from the germline V gene are SQVTM and ANQGSEA. The CDR3 loop is CSVPGQIGSTDTQYF. CDR3 in DNA: TGCAGCGTCCCTGGACAGATCGGAAGTACAGATACGCAGTATTTT.

The chain is built from TRBV2 and TRBJ1-2; D not certain. CDR1 is SNHLY, CDR2 FYNNEI, per germline. V was shortened by 6 bases and J by 4 bases, with 15 bases between the two germline ends. The CDR3 runs to 14 residues. This CDR3 is CASRWNGQLYGYTF. For the CDR3, the DNA is TGTGCCAGCAGGTGGAACGGGCAGCTCTATGGCTACACCTTC.

The rearrangement uses TRBV7-9 and TRBJ2-1, with D perhaps matching TRBD2 (5 bases). Germline-derived CDR1 and CDR2 are SEHNR and FQNEAQ (reference sequence). Trimming took 1 base from V and 5 from J, leaving 9 bases between them. The length of the CDR3 is 14 residues. The CDR3 sequence: CASSLERVNNEQFF. In nucleotides, the CDR3 is TGTGCCAGCAGCTTAGAGAGGGTGAACAATGAGCAGTTCTTC.

The chain has TRBV20-1 and TRBJ1-2; possibly TRBD1 for D (6 bases). The germline V gene has CDR1 DFQATT and CDR2 SNEGSKA (reference sequence). V dropped 3 bases and J dropped 5 bases, with 13 bases sitting between them. There are 13 residues in the CDR3. The CDR3 DNA is TGCAGTGCTAGTTCTTCGCAGGGGTATGGCTACACCTTC. Translation gives CSASSSQGYGYTF.

The rearrangement uses TRBV14 and TRBJ2-5; 12 bases fit TRBD1. CDR3 length: 16 residues. V shed 1 base and J 5 bases; nucleotides not matched to a gene: 5. Per the germline V gene, CDR1 is SGHDN and CDR2 is FVKESK. CDR3 protein: CASSQGGTGGSETQYF. CDR3 bases: TGTGCCAGCAGCCAAGGTGGGACAGGGGGCTCCGAGACCCAGTACTTC. Combining the CDR3 with reference TRBV14 and TRBJ2-5 gives the whole variable domain EAGVTQFPSHSVIEKGQTVTLRCDPISGHDNLYWYRRVMGKEIKFLLHFVKESKQDESGMPNNRFLAERTGGTYSTLKVQPAELEDSGVYFCASSQGGTGGSETQYFGPGTRLLVL.

The chain has TRBV10-1 and TRBJ1-6, with D perhaps matching TRBD1 (5 bases). Germline lookup yields CDR1 WNHNN and CDR2 SYGVQD (reference sequence). The V gene lost 3 bases and the J gene lost 5 bases, with 23 bases spanning the gap. This CDR3 has 19 residues. The CDR3 DNA sequence: TGCGCCAGCAGTGAAGGGGTCTCCCGATCACGTTCCGATAATTCACCCCTCCACTTT. This sequence encodes CASSEGVSRSRSDNSPLHF.

CDR3 amino acids: CASSQDVAGGRGEQFF. The DNA for the CDR3 is TGTGCCAGCAGCCAAGATGTGGCGGGCGGACGGGGTGAGCAGTTCTTC. The rearrangement joins TRBV4-2 to TRBJ2-1; possible D gene TRBD2, 5 bases. Trimming removed 0 bases at V and 9 bases at J, with 18 bases between. The germline gives CDR1 LGHNA, CDR2 YNFKEQ. The CDR3 loop spans 16 amino acids.

The rearrangement uses TRBV5-1 and TRBJ2-7, with D perhaps TRBD2 (6 bases). Germline loops: CDR1 SGHRS, CDR2 YFSETQ. This CDR3 comprises 16 residues. With 2 bases removed from V and 4 bases from J, the gap between germline ends came to 19 bases. CDR3 DNA: TGCGCCAGCAGCTTAGTTGACGGGGCGGGGTCATACGAGCAGTACTTC. This sequence encodes CASSLVDGAGSYEQYF.

The genes are TRBV9 and TRBJ2-7, with 10 bases aligning to TRBD2. The CDR3 is made up of 19 amino acids. J was trimmed by 4 bases and V by 0 bases; bases with no gene match: 16. CDR1 and CDR2 (germline): SGDLS, YYNGEE. For the CDR3, the DNA is TGTGCCAGCAGCGTAGTTAATCCCCTGTGGCTAGCGGGAGCTTACGAGCAGTACTTC. Amino acid sequence: CASSVVNPLWLAGAYEQYF.